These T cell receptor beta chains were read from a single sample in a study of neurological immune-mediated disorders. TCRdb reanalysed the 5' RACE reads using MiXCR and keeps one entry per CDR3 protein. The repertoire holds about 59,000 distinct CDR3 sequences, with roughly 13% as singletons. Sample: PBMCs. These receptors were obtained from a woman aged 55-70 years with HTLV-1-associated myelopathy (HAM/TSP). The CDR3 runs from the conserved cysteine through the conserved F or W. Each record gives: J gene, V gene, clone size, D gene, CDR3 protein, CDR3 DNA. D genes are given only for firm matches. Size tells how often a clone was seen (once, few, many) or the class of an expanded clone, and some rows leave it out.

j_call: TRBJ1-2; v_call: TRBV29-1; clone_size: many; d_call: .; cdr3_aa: CSVDPRAPNYGYTF; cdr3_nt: TGCAGCGTTGACCCTCGAGCCCCGAACTATGGCTACACCTTC
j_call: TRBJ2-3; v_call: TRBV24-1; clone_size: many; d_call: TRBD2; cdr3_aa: CATSDLREATDTQYF; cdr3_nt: TGTGCCACCAGTGATCTTCGGGAGGCCACAGATACGCAGTATTTT
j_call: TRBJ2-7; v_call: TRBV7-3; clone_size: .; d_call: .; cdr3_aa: CASSLIGRYEQYF; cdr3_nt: TGTGCCAGCAGCTTAATCGGGCGATACGAGCAGTACTTC
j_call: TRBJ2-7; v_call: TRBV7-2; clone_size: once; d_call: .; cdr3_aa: CASSSPSTYYEQYF; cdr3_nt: TGTGCCAGCAGCTCGCCTAGCACCTACTACGAGCAGTACTTC
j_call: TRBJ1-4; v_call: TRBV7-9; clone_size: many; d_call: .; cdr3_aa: CASSLFGGPTNEKLFF; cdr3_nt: TGTGCCAGCAGCTTATTCGGGGGACCAACTAATGAAAAACTGTTTTTT
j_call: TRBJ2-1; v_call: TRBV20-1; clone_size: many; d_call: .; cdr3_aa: CSASTSISYNEQFF; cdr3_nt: TGCAGTGCTAGTACCTCTATCTCCTACAATGAGCAGTTCTTC
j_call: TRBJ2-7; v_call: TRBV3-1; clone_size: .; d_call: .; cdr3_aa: CASSLAHEQYF; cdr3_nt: TGTGCCAGCAGCCTAGCTCACGAGCAGTACTTC
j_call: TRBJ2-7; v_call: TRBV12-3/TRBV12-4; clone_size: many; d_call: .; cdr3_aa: CASSFGLSSYEQYF; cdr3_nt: TGTGCCAGCAGTTTTGGACTGAGCTCCTACGAGCAGTACTTC
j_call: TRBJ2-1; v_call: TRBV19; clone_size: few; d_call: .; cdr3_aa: CASSIPQGNEQFF; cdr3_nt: TGTGCCAGTAGTATACCTCAGGGGAATGAGCAGTTCTTC
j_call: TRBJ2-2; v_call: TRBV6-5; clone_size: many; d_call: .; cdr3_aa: CASSSTSQSGELFF; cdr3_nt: TGTGCCAGCAGTTCCACTAGCCAGTCCGGGGAGCTGTTTTTT
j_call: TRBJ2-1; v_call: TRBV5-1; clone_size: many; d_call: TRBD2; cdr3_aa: CASSLSPGGIYNEQFF; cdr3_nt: TGCGCCAGCAGCTTGTCCCCGGGAGGGATATACAATGAGCAGTTCTTC
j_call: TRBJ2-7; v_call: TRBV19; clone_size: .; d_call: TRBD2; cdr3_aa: CASSNSGTSIYEQYF; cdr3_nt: TGTGCCAGTAGTAATTCCGGGACTAGTATCTACGAGCAGTACTTC
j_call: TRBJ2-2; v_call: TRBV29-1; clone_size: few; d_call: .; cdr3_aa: CSVDGGPATLNTGELFF; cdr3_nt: TGCAGCGTTGACGGGGGCCCCGCCACACTGAACACCGGGGAGCTGTTTTTT
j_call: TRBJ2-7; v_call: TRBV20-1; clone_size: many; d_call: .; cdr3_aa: CSALPDSASYEQYF; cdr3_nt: TGCAGTGCTCTACCCGACAGTGCGTCCTACGAGCAGTACTTC
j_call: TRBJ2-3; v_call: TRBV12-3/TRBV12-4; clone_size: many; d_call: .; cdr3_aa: CASSSLTADTQYF; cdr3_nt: TGTGCCAGCAGTTCCTTGACAGCAGATACGCAGTATTTT
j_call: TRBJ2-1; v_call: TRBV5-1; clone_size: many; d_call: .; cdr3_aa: CASSLRIGGDEQFF; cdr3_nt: TGCGCCAGCAGCTTGCGAATCGGGGGCGATGAGCAGTTCTTC
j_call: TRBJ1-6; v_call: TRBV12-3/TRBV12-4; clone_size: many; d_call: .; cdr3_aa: CASSWGYSSPLHF; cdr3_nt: TGTGCCAGCAGCTGGGGCTATAGCTCACCCCTCCACTTT
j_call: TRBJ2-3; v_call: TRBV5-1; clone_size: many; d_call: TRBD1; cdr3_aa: CASSLQPPGQGTDTQYF; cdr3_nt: TGCGCCAGCAGTTTGCAACCTCCGGGACAGGGGACAGATACGCAGTATTTT
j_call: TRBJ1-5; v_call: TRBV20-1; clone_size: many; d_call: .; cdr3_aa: CSVRQMSNQPQHF; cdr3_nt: TGCAGTGTCAGACAGATGAGCAATCAGCCCCAGCATTTT
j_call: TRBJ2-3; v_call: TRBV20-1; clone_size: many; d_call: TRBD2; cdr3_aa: CSAFGGSADTQYF; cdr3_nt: TGCAGTGCTTTCGGCGGGAGTGCAGATACGCAGTATTTT
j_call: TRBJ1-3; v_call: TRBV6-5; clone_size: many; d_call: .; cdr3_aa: CASWDTVYSGNTIYF; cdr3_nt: TGTGCCAGCTGGGACACCGTCTACTCTGGAAACACCATATATTTT
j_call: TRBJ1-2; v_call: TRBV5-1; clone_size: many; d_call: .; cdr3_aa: CASSSIGAYGYTF; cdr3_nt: TGCGCCAGCAGCTCGATCGGGGCTTATGGCTACACCTTC
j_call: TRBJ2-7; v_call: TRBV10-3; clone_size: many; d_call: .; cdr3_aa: CAISDQGPEQYF; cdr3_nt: TGTGCCATCAGTGACCAGGGGCCCGAGCAGTACTTC
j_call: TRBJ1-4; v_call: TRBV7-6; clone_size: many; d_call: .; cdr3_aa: CASSLAGDGEKLFF; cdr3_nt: TGTGCCAGCAGCTTAGCCGGGGATGGTGAAAAACTGTTTTTT
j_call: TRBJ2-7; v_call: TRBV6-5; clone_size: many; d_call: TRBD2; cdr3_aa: CASSYRETVGTSAPQEQYF; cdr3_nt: TGTGCCAGCAGTTATCGCGAGACGGTAGGGACTAGCGCTCCTCAAGAGCAGTACTTC
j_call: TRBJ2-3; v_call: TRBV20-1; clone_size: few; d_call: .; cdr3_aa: CSARGTIASTDTQYF; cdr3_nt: TGCAGTGCTCGAGGGACGATCGCTAGCACAGATACGCAGTATTTT
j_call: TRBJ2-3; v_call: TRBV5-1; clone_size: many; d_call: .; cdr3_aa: CASSLGSRGDTQYF; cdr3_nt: TGCGCCAGCAGCTTGGGGTCCAGGGGAGATACGCAGTATTTT
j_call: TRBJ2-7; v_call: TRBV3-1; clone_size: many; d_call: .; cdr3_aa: CASSLLGEGYEQYF; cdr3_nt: TGTGCCAGCAGCCTCCTAGGTGAGGGCTACGAGCAGTACTTC
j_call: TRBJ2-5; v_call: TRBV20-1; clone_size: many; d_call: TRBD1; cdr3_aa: CSAAGTVARPETQYF; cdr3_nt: TGCAGTGCGGCCGGGACAGTGGCACGCCCCGAGACCCAGTACTTC
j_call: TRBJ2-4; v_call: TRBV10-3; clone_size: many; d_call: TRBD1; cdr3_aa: CAIPGQGVDKNIQYF; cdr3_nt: TGTGCCATCCCAGGACAGGGGGTTGACAAAAACATTCAGTACTTC
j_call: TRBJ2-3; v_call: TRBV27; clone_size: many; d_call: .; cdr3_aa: CASRTGTDYTDTQYF; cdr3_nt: TGTGCCAGCAGAACCGGGACCGATTACACAGATACGCAGTATTTT
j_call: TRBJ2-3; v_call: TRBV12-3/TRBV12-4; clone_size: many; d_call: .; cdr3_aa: CASRRDDVEDTQYF; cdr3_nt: TGTGCCAGCCGCCGGGACGATGTGGAGGATACGCAGTATTTT
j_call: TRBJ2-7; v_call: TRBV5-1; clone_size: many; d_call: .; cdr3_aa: CASSFGVGSYEQYF; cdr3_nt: TGCGCCAGCAGCTTCGGGGTAGGCTCCTACGAGCAGTACTTC
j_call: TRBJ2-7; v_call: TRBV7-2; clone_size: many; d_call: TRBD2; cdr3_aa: CASSTIIGTSFSYEQYF; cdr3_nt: TGTGCCAGCAGCACCATTATAGGGACTAGCTTCTCCTACGAGCAGTACTTC
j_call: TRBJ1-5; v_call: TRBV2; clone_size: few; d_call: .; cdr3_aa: CASSEARDYSNQPQHF; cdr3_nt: TGTGCCAGCAGTGAAGCAAGGGATTATAGCAATCAGCCCCAGCATTTT
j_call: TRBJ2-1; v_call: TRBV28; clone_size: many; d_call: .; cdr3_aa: CASSLFKTAGLDNEQFF; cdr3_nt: TGTGCCAGCAGTTTATTTAAGACGGCGGGATTGGACAATGAGCAGTTCTTC
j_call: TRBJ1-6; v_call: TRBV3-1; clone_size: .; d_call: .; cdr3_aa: CARSPLRVFNSPPHF; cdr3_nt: TGTGCCCGCAGCCCCCTCCGGGTTTTTAATTCACCCCCCCACTTT